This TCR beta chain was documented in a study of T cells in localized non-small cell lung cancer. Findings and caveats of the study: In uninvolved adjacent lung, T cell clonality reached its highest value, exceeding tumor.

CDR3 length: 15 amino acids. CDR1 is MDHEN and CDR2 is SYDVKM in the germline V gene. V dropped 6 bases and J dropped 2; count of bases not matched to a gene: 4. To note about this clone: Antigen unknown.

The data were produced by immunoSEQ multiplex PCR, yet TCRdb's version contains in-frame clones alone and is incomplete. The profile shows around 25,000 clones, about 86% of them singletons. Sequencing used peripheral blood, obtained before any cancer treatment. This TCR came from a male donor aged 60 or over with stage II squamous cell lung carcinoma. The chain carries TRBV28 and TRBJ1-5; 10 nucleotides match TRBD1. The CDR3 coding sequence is TGTGCCAGCAGACATGGGACAGGGGGCAATCAGCCCCAGCATTTT. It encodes CASRHGTGGNQPQHF.